One and the same sample provided the 10 T cell receptor beta chains below, sequenced in a study of cytotoxic CD8 clonotypes in ibrutinib-treated CLL (dated by TCRdb to about 2021). The time point label of this sample denotes: 12 to 13 months on ibrutinib. Library prep was done by the immunoSEQ multiplex PCR assay. Not all clones reach the TCRdb copy of this immuneACCESS table, which keeps in-frame sequences only. Checked studies attribute under half of the gap to unresolved V genes and leave the rest unexplained. In this sample the table shows 15,000 to 20,000 clones, about 64% of which occur a single time. The ten largest clones represent around a quarter of the sample. The specimen was PBMCs, collected after 12 months of ibrutinib treatment. These receptors all come from a human donor with chronic lymphocytic leukemia.

V gene TRBV6-6 combines with J gene TRBJ1-3, with a tentative D call TRBD1 (5 bases). In germline, CDR1 is MNHNY, CDR2 SVGAGI (reference sequence). The CDR3 has 15 residues. V lost 8 bases and J lost 0, with 14 bases in between. The DNA for the CDR3 is TGTGCCAGCCTATTGGGGGAGGGCTCTGGAAACACCATATATTTT. Amino acids: CASLLGEGSGNTIYF.

The rearrangement links TRBV18 to TRBJ2-7, with unresolved D. Between the trimmed V and J ends, which lost 6 bases and 0 bases, there was a span of 3 bases. This CDR3 is built from 11 residues. Germline CDR1 is KGHSH and CDR2 is LQKENI. In DNA form, the CDR3 reads TGTGCCAGCTCCAGCTCCTACGAGCAGTACTTC. Protein: CASSSSYEQYF.

This clone showed up just once. The chain has TRBV9 and TRBJ2-5; D may be TRBD1 or TRBD2 (5 bases each). CDR1 SGDLS and CDR2 YYNGEE come from the germline V gene. CDR3 length: 16 residues. Trimming removed 0 bases from V and 2 bases from J, with 14 bases in between. The CDR3 spells CASSVALGVGQETQYF. The CDR3 bases are TGTGCCAGCAGCGTAGCTTTGGGGGTTGGTCAAGAGACCCAGTACTTC.

This chain uses TRBV5-1 with TRBJ2-7, with TRBD2 matching 7 bases. The CDR3 extends over 14 amino acids. From germline, CDR1 is SGHRS and CDR2 YFSETQ. V trimming: 7 bases; J trimming: 6 bases; junction bases outside the gene matches: 13. The CDR3 protein is CASLMWRESAEQYF. The CDR3 bases are TGCGCCAGCCTTATGTGGCGGGAGTCTGCCGAGCAGTACTTC.

This clone was recorded a few times. V is TRBV2 and J is TRBJ2-2; 12 bases are a match to TRBD1. Per germline, CDR1 SNHLY and CDR2 FYNNEI. V lost 9 bases, J lost 4 bases, and 6 bases stayed unmatched. The CDR3 extends over 15 amino acids. CDR3 nucleotides: TGTGCCAGTACGGGACAGGGGGCTAGCACCGGGGAGCTGTTTTTT. Its translation is CASTGQGASTGELFF.

J is TRBJ2-5 and V is TRBV11-2; either TRBD1 or TRBD2 may supply D (7 bases each). The germline V gene encodes CDR1 SGHAT and CDR2 FQNNGV. This CDR3 is 18 amino acids long. Deletions cut 1 base from V and 2 bases from J, with 20 bases between. The CDR3 sequence: CASSLGQGTSDLQETQYF. CDR3 bases: TGTGCCAGCAGCTTAGGACAGGGCACTAGCGACCTACAAGAGACCCAGTACTTC.

J is TRBJ1-4 and V is TRBV5-4; D gene ambiguous. V lost 0 bases, J lost 4 bases, and 4 bases lay in between. The CDR3 runs to 13 residues. CDR1 and CDR2 from the germline V gene are SGHNT and YYREEE (reference sequence). The CDR3: CASSLGVNEKLFF. As DNA, the CDR3 is TGTGCCAGCAGCTTGGGCGTTAATGAAAAACTGTTTTTT.

This chain uses TRBV5-8 with TRBJ1-3; D possibly corresponds to TRBD1 (6 bases). This CDR3 has 16 amino acids. Trimming stripped 3 bases from V and 0 bases from J, with 13 bases between. Per the germline V gene, CDR1 is SGHTS and CDR2 is YDEGEE. The CDR3 reads CASSSAQGYSGNTIYF. The CDR3 DNA reads as TGTGCCAGCAGCTCAGCACAGGGCTACTCTGGAAACACCATATATTTT. The variable domain in full, completed from reference TRBV5-8 and TRBJ1-3, reads EAGVTQSPTHLIKTRGQQATLRCSPISGHTSVYWYQQALGLGLQFLLWYDEGEERNRGNFPPRFSGRQFPNYSSELNVNALELEDSALYLCASSSAQGYSGNTIYFGEGSWLTVV.

The chain links TRBV7-2 to TRBJ2-1, with unresolved D. The V end lost 4 bases, the J end lost 6 bases, and 10 bases lay between the germline ends. The CDR3 totals 13 residues. Per the germline V gene, CDR1 is SGHTA and CDR2 is FQGNSA. DNA for the CDR3: TGTGCCAGCAGCTCTTACTCCGGCAATGAGCAGTTCTTC. This sequence encodes CASSSYSGNEQFF.

The V and J genes are TRBV5-8 and TRBJ1-3; D uncertain. The CDR3 is made up of 17 amino acids. Trimming cost V 0 bases and J 0 bases, with 13 bases left between them. The germline gives CDR1 SGHTS, CDR2 YDEGEE. The CDR3 nucleotides are TGTGCCAGCAGCTTGGGAGCGGTGACCAGCTCTGGAAACACCATATATTTT. This gives the protein CASSLGAVTSSGNTIYF.